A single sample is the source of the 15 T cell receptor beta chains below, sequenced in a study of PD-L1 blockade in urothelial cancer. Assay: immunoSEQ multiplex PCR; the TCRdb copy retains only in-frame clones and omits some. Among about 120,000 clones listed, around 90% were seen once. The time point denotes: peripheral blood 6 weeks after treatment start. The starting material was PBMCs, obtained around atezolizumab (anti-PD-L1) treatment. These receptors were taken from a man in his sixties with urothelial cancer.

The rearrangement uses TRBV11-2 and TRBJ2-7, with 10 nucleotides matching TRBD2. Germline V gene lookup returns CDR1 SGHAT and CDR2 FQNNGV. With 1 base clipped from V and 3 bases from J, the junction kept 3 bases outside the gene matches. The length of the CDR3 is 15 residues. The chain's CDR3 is CASSLATSGHYEQYF. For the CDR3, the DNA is TGTGCCAGCAGCTTAGCGACTAGCGGGCACTACGAGCAGTACTTC.

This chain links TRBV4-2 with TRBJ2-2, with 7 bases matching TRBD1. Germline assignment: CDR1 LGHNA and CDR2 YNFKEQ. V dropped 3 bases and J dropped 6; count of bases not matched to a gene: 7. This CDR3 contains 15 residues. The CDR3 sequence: CASSQLDRVAGELFF. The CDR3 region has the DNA TGTGCCAGCAGCCAGCTAGACAGGGTAGCCGGGGAGCTGTTTTTT.

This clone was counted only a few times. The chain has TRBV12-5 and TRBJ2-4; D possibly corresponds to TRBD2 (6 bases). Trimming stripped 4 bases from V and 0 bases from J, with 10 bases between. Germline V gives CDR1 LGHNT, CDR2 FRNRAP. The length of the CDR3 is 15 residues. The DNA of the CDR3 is TGTGCTAGTGGTTGGGGACTTTTAGCCAAAAACATTCAGTACTTC. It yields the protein CASGWGLLAKNIQYF.

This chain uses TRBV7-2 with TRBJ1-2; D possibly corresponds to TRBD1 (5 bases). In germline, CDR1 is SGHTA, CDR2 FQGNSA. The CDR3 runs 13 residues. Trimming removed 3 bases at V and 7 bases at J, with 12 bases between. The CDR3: CASSLEGRSGYTF. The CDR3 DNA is TGTGCCAGCAGCTTGGAGGGACGATCTGGCTACACCTTC.

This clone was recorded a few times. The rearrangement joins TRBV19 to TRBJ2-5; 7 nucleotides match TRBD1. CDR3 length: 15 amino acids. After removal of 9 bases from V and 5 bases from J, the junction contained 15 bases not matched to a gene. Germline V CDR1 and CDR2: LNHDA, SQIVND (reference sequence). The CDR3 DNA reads TGTGCCAGCAAGATGGGGCAGGGGGTCGGGGAGACCCAGTACTTC. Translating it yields CASKMGQGVGETQYF. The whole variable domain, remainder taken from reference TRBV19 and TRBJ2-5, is DGGITQSPKYLFRKEGQNVTLSCEQNLNHDAMYWYRQDPGQGLRLIYYSQIVNDFQKGDIAEGYSVSREKKESFPLTVTSAQKNPTAFYLCASKMGQGVGETQYFGPGTRLLVL.

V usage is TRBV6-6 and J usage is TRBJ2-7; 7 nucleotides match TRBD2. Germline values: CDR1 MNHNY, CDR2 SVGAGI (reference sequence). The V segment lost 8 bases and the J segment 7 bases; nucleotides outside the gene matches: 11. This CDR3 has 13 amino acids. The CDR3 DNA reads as TGTGCCAGCCGGGACTCGAGCGGGGTGGAGCAGTACTTC. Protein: CASRDSSGVEQYF.

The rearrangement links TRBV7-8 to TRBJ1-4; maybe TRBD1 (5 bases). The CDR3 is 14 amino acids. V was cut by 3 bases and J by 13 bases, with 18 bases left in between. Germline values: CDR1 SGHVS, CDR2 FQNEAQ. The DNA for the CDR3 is TGTGCCAGCAGCTTTAGTCGGGGGGGTCGCGGACTGTTTTTT. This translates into CASSFSRGGRGLFF.

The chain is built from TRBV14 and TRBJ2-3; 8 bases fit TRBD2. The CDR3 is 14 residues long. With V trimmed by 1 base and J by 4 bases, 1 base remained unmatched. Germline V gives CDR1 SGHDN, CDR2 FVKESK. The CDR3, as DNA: TGTGCCAGCAGCCAAGCGGGAGGGGCAGATACGCAGTATTTT. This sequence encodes CASSQAGGADTQYF. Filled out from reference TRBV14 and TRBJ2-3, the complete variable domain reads EAGVTQFPSHSVIEKGQTVTLRCDPISGHDNLYWYRRVMGKEIKFLLHFVKESKQDESGMPNNRFLAERTGGTYSTLKVQPAELEDSGVYFCASSQAGGADTQYFGPGTRLTVL.

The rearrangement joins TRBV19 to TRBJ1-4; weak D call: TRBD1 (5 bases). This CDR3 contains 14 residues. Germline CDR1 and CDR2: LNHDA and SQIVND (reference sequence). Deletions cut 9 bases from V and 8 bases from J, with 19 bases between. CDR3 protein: CARHLLPGDEKLFF. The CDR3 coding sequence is TGTGCCAGACACCTTCTTCCGGGGGACGAAAAACTGTTTTTT. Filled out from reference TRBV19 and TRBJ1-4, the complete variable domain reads DGGITQSPKYLFRKEGQNVTLSCEQNLNHDAMYWYRQDPGQGLRLIYYSQIVNDFQKGDIAEGYSVSREKKESFPLTVTSAQKNPTAFYLCARHLLPGDEKLFFGSGTQLSVL.

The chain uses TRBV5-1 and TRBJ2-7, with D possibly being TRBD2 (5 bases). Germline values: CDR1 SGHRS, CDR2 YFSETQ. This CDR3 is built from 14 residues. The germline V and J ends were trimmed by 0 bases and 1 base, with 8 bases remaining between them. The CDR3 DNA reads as TGCGCCAGCAGCTTGGACGGGGATTCCTACGAGCAGTACTTC. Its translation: CASSLDGDSYEQYF.

The CDR3 loop reads CASSSGGTEAFF. The CDR3 DNA reads TGCGCCAGCAGTTCAGGGGGCACTGAAGCTTTCTTT. The chain joins TRBV5-1 to TRBJ1-1; TRBD1 matches at 7 bases. Germline assignment: CDR1 SGHRS and CDR2 YFSETQ. There are 12 residues in the CDR3. Unmatched junction bases numbered 2, after V lost 5 bases and J lost 4 bases.

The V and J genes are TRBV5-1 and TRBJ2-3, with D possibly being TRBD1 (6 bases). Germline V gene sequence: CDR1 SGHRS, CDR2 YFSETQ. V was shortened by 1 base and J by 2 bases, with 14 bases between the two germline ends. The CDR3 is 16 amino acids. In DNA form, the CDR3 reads TGCGCCAGCAGCTTGTGGGACACTTCCTCCACAGATACGCAGTATTTT. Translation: CASSLWDTSSTDTQYF.

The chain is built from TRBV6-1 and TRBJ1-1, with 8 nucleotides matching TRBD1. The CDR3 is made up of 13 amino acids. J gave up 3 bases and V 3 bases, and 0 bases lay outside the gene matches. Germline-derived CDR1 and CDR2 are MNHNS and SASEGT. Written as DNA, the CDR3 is TGTGCCAGCAGTGAGGGACAGGACACTGAAGCTTTCTTT. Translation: CASSEGQDTEAFF.

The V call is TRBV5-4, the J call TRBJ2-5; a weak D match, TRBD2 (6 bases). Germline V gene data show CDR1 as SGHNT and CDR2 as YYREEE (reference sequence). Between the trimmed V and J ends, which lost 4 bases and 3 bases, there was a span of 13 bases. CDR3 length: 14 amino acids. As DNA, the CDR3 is TGTGCCAGCAGCCCAGGACTATCTGAAGAGACCCAGTACTTC. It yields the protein CASSPGLSEETQYF. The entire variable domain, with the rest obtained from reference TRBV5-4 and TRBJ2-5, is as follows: ETGVTQSPTHLIKTRGQQVTLRCSSQSGHNTVSWYQQALGQGPQFIFQYYREEENGRGNFPPRFSGLQFPNYSSELNVNALELDDSALYLCASSPGLSEETQYFGPGTRLLVL.

The CDR3 loop is CASSKTGVGEQFF. CDR3 sequence (DNA): TGTGCCAGCAGCAAAACAGGGGTAGGTGAGCAGTTCTTC. The rearrangement joins TRBV6-5 to TRBJ2-1, with 7 bases identical to TRBD1. The CDR3 is made up of 13 amino acids. V gave up 6 bases and J gave up 9 bases; unmatched junction bases: 8. In germline, CDR1 is MNHEY, CDR2 SVGAGI.